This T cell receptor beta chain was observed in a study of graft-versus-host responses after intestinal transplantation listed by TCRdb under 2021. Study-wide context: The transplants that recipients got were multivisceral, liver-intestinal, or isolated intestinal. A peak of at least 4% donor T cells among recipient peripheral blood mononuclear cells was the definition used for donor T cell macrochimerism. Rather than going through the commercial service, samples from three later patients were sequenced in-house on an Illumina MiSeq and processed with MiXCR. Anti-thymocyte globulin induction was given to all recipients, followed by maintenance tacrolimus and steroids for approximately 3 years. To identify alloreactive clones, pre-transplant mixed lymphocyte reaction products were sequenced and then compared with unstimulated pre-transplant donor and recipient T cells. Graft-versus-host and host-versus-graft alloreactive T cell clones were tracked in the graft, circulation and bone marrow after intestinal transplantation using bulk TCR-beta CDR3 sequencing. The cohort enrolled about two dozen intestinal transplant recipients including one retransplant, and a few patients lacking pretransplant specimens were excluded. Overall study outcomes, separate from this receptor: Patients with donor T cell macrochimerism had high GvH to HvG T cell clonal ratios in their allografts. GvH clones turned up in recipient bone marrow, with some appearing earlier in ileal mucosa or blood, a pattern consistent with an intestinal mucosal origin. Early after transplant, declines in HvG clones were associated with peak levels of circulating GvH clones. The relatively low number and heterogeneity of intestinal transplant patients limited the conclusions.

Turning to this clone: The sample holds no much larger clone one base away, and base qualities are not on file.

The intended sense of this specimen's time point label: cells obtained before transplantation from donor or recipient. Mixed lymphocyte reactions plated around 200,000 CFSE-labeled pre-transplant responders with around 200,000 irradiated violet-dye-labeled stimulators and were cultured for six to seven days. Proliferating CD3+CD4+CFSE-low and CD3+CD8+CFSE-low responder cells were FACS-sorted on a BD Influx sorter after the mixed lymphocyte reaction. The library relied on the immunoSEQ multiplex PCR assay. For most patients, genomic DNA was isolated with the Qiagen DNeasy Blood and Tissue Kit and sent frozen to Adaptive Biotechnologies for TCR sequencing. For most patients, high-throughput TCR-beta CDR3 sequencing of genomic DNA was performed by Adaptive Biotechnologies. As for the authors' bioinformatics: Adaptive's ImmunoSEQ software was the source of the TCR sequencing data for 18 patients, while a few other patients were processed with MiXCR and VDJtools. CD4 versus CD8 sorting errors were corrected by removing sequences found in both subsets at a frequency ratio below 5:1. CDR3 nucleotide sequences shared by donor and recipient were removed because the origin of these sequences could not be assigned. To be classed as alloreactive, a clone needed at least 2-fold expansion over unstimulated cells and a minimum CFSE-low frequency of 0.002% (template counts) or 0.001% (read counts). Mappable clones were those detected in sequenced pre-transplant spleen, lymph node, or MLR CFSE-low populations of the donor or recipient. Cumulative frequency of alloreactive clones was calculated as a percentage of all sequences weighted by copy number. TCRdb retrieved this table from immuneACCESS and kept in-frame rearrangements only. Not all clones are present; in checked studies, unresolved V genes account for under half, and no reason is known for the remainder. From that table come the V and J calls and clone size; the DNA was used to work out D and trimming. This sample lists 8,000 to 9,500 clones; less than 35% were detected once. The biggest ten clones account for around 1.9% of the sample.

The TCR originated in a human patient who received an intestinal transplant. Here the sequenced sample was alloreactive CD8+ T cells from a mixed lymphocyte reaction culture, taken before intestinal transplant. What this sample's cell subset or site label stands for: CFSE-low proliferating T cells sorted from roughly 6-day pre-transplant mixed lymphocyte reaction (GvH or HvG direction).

The DNA sequence is TGTGCCAGCAGTTATGTAGCGGGGGGGCTGGATGAGCAGTTCTTC. Translated, it reads CASSYVAGGLDEQFF. The sequence links TRBV6-6 to TRBJ2-1; TRBD2 matches 11 bases in the middle. CDR1 and CDR2 are read off the germline V gene (reference sequence) as MNHNY and SVGAGI. From the cysteine up to the phenylalanine, the CDR3 has a length of 15 residues. Just the 45-base CDR3 DNA is kept, in frame starting at base 1. Trimming removed 3 bases from V and 8 bases from J; the gene matches leave 6 bases unexplained.